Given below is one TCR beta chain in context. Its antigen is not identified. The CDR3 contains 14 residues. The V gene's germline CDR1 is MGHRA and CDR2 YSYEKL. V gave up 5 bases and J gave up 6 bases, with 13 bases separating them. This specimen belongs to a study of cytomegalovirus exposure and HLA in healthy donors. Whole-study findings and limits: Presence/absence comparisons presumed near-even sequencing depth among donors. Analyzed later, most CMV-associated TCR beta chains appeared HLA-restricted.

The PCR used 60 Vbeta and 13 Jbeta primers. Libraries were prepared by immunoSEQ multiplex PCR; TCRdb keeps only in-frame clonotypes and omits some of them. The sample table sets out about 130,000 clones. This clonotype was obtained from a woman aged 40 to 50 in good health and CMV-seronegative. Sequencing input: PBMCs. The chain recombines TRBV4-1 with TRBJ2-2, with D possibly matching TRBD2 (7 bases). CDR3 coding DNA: TGCGCCAGCAGCAAAGGGGGGGTGGCCGGGGAGCTGTTTTTT. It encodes CASSKGGVAGELFF.